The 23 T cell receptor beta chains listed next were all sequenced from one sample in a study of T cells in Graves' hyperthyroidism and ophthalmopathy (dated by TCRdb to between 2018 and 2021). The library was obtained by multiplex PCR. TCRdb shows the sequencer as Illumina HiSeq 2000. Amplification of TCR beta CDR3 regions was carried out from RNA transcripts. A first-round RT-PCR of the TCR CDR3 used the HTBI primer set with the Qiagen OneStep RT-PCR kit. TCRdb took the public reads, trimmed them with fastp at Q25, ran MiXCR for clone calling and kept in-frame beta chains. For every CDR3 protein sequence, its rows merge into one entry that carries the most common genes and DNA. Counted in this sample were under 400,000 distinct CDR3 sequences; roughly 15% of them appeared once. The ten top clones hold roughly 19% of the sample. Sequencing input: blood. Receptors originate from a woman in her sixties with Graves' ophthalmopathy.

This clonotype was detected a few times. The CDR3: CSARDGAGLGASQYF. As DNA, the CDR3 is TGCAGTGCTAGAGATGGCGCGGGTTTGGGTGCCTCGCAGTACTTC. This chain joins TRBV20-1 and TRBJ2-7; weak D call: TRBD2 (5 bases). The V gene's germline CDR1 is DFQATT and CDR2 SNEGSKA (reference sequence). The CDR3 runs 15 residues. V dropped 0 bases and J dropped 9 bases, with 21 bases sitting between them.

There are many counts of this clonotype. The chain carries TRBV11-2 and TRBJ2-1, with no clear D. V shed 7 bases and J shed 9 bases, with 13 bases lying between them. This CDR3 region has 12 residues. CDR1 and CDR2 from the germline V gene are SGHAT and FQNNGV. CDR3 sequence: CASNPTGREQFF. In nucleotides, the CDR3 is TGTGCCAGCAACCCCACGGGTCGTGAGCAGTTCTTC.

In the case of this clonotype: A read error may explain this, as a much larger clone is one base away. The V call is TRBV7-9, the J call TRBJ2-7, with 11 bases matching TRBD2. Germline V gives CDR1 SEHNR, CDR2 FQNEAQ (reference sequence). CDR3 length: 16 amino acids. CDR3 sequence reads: CASSSSGTSGSYGQYF. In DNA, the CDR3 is TGTGCCAGCAGCTCCTCCGGGACTAGCGGTTCCTACGGGCAGTACTTC.

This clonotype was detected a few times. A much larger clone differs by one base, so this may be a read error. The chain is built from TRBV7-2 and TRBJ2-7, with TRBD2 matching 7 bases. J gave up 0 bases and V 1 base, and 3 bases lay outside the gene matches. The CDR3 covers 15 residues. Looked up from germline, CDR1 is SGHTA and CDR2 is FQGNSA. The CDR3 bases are TGTGCCAGCAGCTTAGAAGTAGCGGGCTCCTACGAGCAGTACTTC. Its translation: CASSLEVAGSYEQYF. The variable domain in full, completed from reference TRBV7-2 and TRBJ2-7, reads GAGVSQSPSNKVTEKGKDVELRCDPISGHTALYWYRQSLGQGLEFLIYFQGNSAPDKSGLPSDRFSAERTGGSVSTLTIQRTQQEDSAVYLCASSLEVAGSYEQYFGPGTRLTVT.

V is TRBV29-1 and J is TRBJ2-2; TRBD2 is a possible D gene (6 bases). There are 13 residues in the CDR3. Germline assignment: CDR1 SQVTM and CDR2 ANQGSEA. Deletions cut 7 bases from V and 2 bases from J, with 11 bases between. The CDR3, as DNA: TGCAGCGCCGGGACTCTTAACACCGGGGAGCTGTTTTTT. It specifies CSAGTLNTGELFF.

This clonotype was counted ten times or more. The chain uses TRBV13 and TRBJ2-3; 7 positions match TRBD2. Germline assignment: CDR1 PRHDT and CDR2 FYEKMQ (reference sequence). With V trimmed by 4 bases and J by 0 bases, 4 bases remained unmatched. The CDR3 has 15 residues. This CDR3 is CASSSRLASTDTQYF. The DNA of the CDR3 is TGTGCCAGCAGCTCGCGACTAGCTAGCACAGATACGCAGTATTTT.

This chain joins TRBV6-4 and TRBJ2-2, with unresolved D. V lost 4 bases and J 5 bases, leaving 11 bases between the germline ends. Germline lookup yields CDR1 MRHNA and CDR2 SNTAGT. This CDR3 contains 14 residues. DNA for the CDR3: TGTGCCAGCAGTGCCCCGTCCGGAACCGGGGAGCTGTTTTTT. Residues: CASSAPSGTGELFF.

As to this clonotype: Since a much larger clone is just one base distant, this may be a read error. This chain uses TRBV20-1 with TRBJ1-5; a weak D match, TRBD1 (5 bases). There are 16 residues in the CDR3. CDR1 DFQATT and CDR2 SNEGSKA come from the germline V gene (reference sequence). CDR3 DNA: TGCAGTGCTAGGACCCCTGGGGGAGCCCTCGGGCAGCCCCAGCGTTTT. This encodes CSARTPGGALGQPQRF.

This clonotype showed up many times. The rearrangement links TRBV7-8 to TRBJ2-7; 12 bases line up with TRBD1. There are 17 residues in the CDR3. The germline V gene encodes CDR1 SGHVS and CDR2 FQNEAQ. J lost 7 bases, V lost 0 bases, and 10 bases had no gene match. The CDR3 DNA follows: TGTGCCAGCAGCTTAGCGTACCAGGGACAGGGGGCTTTGGAGCAGTACTTC. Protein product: CASSLAYQGQGALEQYF.

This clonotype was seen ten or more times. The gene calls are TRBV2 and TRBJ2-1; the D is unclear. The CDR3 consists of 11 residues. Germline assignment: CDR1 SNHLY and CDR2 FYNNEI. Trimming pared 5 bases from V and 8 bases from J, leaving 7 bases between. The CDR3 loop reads CASSTRDEQFF. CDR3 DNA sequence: TGTGCCAGCAGTACAAGGGATGAGCAGTTCTTC.

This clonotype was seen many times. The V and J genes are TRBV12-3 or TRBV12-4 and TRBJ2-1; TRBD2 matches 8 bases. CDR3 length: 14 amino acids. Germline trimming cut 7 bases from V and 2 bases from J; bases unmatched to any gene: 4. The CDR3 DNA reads TGTGCCAGCACACTAGCGGCGACCTACAATGAGCAGTTCTTC. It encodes CASTLAATYNEQFF.

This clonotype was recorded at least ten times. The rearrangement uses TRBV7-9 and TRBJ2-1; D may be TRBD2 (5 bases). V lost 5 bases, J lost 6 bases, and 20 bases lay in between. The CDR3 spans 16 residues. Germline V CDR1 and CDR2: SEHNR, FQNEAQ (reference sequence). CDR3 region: CASSPWGVGLRNEQFF. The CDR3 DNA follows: TGTGCCAGCAGCCCATGGGGAGTTGGCCTCCGCAATGAGCAGTTCTTC.

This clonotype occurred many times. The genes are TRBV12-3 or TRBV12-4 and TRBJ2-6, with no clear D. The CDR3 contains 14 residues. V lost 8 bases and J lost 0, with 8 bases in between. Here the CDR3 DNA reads TGTGCCAGCGGGTTAGCCTCTGGGGCCAACGTCCTGACTTTC. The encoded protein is CASGLASGANVLTF.

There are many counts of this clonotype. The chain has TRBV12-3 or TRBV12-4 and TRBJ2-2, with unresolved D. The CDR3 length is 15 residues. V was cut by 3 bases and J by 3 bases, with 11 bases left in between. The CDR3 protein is CASSFEQPDTGELFF. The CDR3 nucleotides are TGTGCCAGCAGTTTCGAACAGCCCGACACCGGGGAGCTGTTTTTT.

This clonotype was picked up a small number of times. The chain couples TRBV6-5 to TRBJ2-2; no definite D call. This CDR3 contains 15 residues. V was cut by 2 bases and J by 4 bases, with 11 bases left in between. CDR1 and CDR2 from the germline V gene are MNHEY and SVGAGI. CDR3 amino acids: CASSYETRVTGELFF. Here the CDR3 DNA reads TGTGCCAGCAGTTACGAAACAAGGGTCACCGGGGAGCTGTTTTTT.

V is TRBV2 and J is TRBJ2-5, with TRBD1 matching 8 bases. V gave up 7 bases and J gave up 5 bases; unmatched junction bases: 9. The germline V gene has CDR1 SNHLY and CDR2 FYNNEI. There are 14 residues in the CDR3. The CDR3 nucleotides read TGTGCCAGCAACCCCGGGACAGGCGTTGAGACCCAGTACTTC. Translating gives CASNPGTGVETQYF. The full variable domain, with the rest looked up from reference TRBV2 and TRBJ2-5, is EPEVTQTPSHQVTQMGQEVILRCVPISNHLYFYWYRQILGQKVEFLVSFYNNEISEKSEIFDDQFSVERPDGSNFTLKIRSTKLEDSAMYFCASNPGTGVETQYFGPGTRLLVL.

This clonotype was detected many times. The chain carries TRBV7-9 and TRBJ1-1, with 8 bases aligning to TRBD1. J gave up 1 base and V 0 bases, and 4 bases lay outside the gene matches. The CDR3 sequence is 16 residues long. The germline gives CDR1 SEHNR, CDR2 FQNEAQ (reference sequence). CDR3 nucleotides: TGTGCCAGCAGCTTAGCGGGCAGGGGGCGGAACACTGAAGCTTTCTTT. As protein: CASSLAGRGRNTEAFF.

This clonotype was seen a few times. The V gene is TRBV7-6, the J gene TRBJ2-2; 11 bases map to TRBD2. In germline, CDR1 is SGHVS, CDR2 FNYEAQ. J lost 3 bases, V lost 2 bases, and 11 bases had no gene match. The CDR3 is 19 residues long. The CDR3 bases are TGTGCCAGCAGCTTAATACGACTAGCGGGACTGGGGGACACCGGGGAGCTGTTTTTT. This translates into CASSLIRLAGLGDTGELFF.

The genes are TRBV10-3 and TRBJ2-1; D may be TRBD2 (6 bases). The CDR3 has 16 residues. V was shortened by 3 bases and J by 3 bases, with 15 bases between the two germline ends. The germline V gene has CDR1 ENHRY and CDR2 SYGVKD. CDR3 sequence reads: CAISDDTRAGYNEQFF. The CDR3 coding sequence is TGTGCCATCAGTGACGATACCAGAGCGGGCTACAATGAGCAGTTCTTC.

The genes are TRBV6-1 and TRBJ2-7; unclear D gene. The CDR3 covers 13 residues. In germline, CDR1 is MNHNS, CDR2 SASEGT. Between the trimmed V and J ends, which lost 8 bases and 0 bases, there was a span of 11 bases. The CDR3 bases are TGTGCCAGCGCCCCCGCAGCCTCCTACGAGCAGTACTTC. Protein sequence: CASAPAASYEQYF.

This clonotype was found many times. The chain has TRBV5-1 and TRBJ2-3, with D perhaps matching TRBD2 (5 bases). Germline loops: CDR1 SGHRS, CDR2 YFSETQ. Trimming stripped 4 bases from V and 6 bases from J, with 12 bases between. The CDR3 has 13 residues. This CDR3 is CASSGTDWDTQYF. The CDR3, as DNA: TGCGCCAGCAGCGGCACGGACTGGGATACGCAGTATTTT.

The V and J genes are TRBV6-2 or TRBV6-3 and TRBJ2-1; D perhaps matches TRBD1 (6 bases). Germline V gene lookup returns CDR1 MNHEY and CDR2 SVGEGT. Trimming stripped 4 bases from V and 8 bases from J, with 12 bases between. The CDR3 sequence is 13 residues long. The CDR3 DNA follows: TGTGCCAGCAGTTCCCAACAGGGCTATGAGCAGTTCTTC. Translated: CASSSQQGYEQFF.

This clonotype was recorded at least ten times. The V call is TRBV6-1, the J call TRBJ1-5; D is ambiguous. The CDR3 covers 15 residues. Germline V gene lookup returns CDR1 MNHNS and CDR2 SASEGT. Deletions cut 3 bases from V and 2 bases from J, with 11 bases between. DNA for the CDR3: TGTGCCAGCAGTGACCAGCCCCAGGGCAATCAGCCCCAGCATTTT. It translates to CASSDQPQGNQPQHF.